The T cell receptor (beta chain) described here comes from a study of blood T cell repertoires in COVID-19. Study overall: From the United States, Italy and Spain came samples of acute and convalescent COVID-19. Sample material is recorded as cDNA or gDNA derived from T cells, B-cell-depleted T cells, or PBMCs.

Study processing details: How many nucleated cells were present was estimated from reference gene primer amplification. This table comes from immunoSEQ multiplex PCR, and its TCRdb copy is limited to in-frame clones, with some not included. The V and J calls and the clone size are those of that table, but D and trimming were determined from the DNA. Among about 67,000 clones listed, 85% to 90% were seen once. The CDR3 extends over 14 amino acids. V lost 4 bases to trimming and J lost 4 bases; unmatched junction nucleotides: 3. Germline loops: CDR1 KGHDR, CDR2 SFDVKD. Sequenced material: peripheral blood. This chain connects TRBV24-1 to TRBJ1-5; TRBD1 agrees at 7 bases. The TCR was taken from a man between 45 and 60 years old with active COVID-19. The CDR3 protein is CATSDPTGNQPQHF. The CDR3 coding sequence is TGTGCCACCAGTGACCCGACAGGGAATCAGCCCCAGCATTTT.